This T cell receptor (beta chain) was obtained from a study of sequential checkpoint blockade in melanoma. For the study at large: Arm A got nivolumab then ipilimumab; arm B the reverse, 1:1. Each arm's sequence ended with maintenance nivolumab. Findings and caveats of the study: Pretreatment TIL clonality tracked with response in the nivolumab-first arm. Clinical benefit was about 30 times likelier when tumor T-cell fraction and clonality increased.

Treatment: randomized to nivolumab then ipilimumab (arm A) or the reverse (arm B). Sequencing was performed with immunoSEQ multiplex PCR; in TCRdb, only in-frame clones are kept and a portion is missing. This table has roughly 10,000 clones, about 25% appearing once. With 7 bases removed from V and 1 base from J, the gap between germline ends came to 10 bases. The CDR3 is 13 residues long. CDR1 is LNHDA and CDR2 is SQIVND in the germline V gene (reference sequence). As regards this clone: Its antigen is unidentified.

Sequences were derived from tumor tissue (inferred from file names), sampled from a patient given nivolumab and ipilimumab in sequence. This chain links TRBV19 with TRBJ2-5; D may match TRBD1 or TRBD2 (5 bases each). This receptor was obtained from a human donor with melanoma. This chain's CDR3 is CASKGPIQETQYF. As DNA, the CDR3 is TGTGCCAGTAAGGGACCAATCCAAGAGACCCAGTACTTC.